The entry that follows covers one T cell receptor (beta chain) sequence. Assay version v3.0 of immunoSEQ was used, and it was run at survey level. Clones were sequenced by immunoSEQ multiplex PCR, and TCRdb holds only the in-frame ones, with some missing. The sample includes some 23,000 clones, 70% to 80% of them seen just once. CDR3 length equals 13 residues. CDR1 and CDR2 from the germline V gene are LNHDA and SQIVND (reference sequence). The V end was cut by 1 base, the J end by 2 bases, with 5 bases between. The data belong to a study of long-term antiretroviral therapy in people with HIV. The J gene is TRBJ1-1, the V gene TRBV19; D is unresolved. This clonotype was sampled from a woman aged 40 to 50 with HIV. Here the sequenced sample was unsorted PBMCs, taken 1.2 years after starting antiretroviral therapy. CDR3 region: CASSIGHNTEAFF. The CDR3 DNA is TGTGCCAGTAGTATAGGGCACAACACTGAAGCTTTCTTT.